This T cell receptor beta chain is drawn from a study of T cell changes during pregnancy in multiple sclerosis. Germline CDR1 is MNHEY and CDR2 is SVGAGI. The CDR3 is 11 residues long. Trimming took off 6 bases at V and 4 bases at J, with 3 bases between the two ends. The assay was immunoSEQ multiplex PCR, and TCRdb's table has in-frame clones only and misses some. Here the sample spans roughly 100,000 clones, 90% being singletons. The J gene is TRBJ2-2, the V gene TRBV6-5; D unclear. This sequence was found in a female donor in good health, enrolled as a control in a pregnancy study. The source was peripheral blood, collected in the second trimester of pregnancy. The CDR3 nucleotides read TGTGCCAGCAGCCGCACCGGGGAGCTGTTTTTT. Translating gives CASSRTGELFF.